These T cell receptor beta chains were read from a single sample in a study of blood T cell repertoires in COVID-19. The table came from immunoSEQ multiplex PCR; TCRdb's copy has only in-frame clones and leaves some out. Of more than 200,000 clones in the sample, 88% were seen once. The sequenced material came from PBMCs or T cells enriched from blood (not recorded which). These receptors originate from a woman in her thirties who had been exposed to COVID-19. Both conserved end residues are part of each CDR3. The order of the fields is CDR3 length, clone size, J gene, D gene, V gene, CDR3 protein, CDR3 DNA. A D gene is named only where the DNA matches it firmly. Clone size is shown for a subset of rows, as once, few, many or a class of expanded clone.

length: 15
size: NA
J: TRBJ1-2
D: TRBD1
V: TRBV11-2
CDR3: CASSPGTGVTDGYTF
DNA: TGTGCCAGCAGCCCCGGGACAGGGGTCACGGATGGCTACACCTTC

length: 15
size: NA
J: TRBJ1-2
D: NA
V: TRBV5-6
CDR3: CASSLGQGSGYGYTF
DNA: TGTGCCAGCAGCTTGGGGCAGGGGAGTGGATATGGCTACACCTTC

length: 14
size: NA
J: TRBJ2-2
D: NA
V: TRBV14
CDR3: CASSLLREYGELFF
DNA: TGTGCCAGCAGCCTTCTCCGGGAGTACGGGGAGCTGTTTTTT

length: 13
size: once
J: TRBJ1-2
D: NA
V: TRBV6-5
CDR3: CASSFQAMYGYTF
DNA: TGTGCCAGCAGTTTCCAGGCAATGTATGGCTACACCTTC

length: 13
size: NA
J: TRBJ1-3
D: TRBD1
V: TRBV11-1
CDR3: CASSWDSRNAIYF
DNA: TGTGCCAGCAGTTGGGACAGCAGAAACGCCATATATTTT

length: 15
size: NA
J: TRBJ2-3
D: TRBD2
V: TRBV6-5
CDR3: CASSKLAGPTDTQYF
DNA: TGTGCCAGCAGTAAACTAGCGGGGCCCACAGATACGCAGTATTTT

length: 15
size: NA
J: TRBJ2-7
D: TRBD2
V: TRBV5-4
CDR3: CASSLEPLAGREQYF
DNA: TGTGCCAGCAGCTTGGAACCCCTAGCGGGACGCGAGCAGTACTTC

length: 18
size: NA
J: TRBJ1-6
D: NA
V: TRBV27
CDR3: CASSLFGGRGGVFSPLHF
DNA: TGTGCCAGCAGTTTGTTCGGTGGCAGGGGTGGAGTGTTTTCACCCCTCCACTTT

length: 12
size: once
J: TRBJ2-1
D: TRBD2
V: TRBV19
CDR3: CASTGGVKEQFF
DNA: TGTGCCAGCACGGGAGGGGTGAAGGAGCAGTTCTTC

length: 16
size: NA
J: TRBJ1-6
D: TRBD1
V: TRBV15
CDR3: CATSRDRRTGNSPLHF
DNA: TGTGCCACCAGCAGAGATCGTAGGACAGGGAATTCACCCCTCCACTTT

length: 17
size: NA
J: TRBJ2-1
D: TRBD2
V: TRBV27
CDR3: CASSPPRFGRAGNEQFF
DNA: TGTGCCAGCAGTCCCCCACGTTTCGGGAGGGCCGGTAATGAGCAGTTCTTC

length: 17
size: NA
J: TRBJ1-5
D: TRBD1
V: TRBV7-9
CDR3: CASSQLIDRESNQPQHF
DNA: TGTGCCAGCAGCCAACTCATAGACAGGGAGAGCAATCAGCCCCAGCATTTT

length: 16
size: NA
J: TRBJ1-3
D: NA
V: TRBV2
CDR3: CASSFIPQGAGNTIYF
DNA: TGTGCCAGCAGTTTCATTCCACAGGGAGCTGGAAACACCATATATTTT

length: 15
size: NA
J: TRBJ2-3
D: TRBD2
V: TRBV7-2
CDR3: CASSSRTSATDTQYF
DNA: TGTGCCAGCAGCTCCCGGACTAGCGCGACAGATACGCAGTATTTT

length: 14
size: NA
J: TRBJ2-1
D: NA
V: TRBV3-1/TRBV3-2
CDR3: CASRPLGASNEQFF
DNA: TGTGCCAGCCGGCCCCTCGGCGCTAGCAATGAGCAGTTCTTC

length: 15
size: NA
J: TRBJ1-2
D: TRBD1
V: TRBV2
CDR3: CASSEVGQDYYGYTF
DNA: TGTGCCAGCAGTGAAGTGGGACAGGATTATTATGGCTACACCTTC

length: 15
size: NA
J: TRBJ2-3
D: TRBD2
V: TRBV9
CDR3: CASSVASGSTDTQYF
DNA: TGTGCCAGCAGCGTAGCTAGCGGGAGCACAGATACGCAGTATTTT

length: 13
size: NA
J: TRBJ1-6
D: TRBD1
V: TRBV30
CDR3: CAWAEDRNSPLHF
DNA: TGTGCCTGGGCGGAGGACAGGAATTCACCCCTCCACTTT

length: 15
size: NA
J: TRBJ2-7
D: TRBD1
V: TRBV12-5
CDR3: CASGAHGQGAYEQYF
DNA: TGTGCTAGTGGTGCCCACGGACAGGGGGCCTACGAGCAGTACTTC

length: 16
size: NA
J: TRBJ2-3
D: NA
V: TRBV7-9
CDR3: CASSLVVRTSTDTQYF
DNA: TGTGCCAGCAGCTTAGTGGTCCGAACTAGCACAGATACGCAGTATTTT

length: 18
size: NA
J: TRBJ1-1
D: NA
V: TRBV7-2
CDR3: CASRLSRGVKVSNTEAFF
DNA: TGTGCCAGCAGGTTAAGTCGGGGGGTCAAGGTATCGAACACTGAAGCTTTCTTT

length: 13
size: once
J: TRBJ2-1
D: NA
V: TRBV6-5
CDR3: CASSRDFYNEQFF
DNA: TGTGCCAGCTCCCGGGACTTTTACAATGAGCAGTTCTTC

length: 12
size: NA
J: TRBJ2-7
D: NA
V: TRBV20-1
CDR3: CSASQGAYEQYF
DNA: TGCAGTGCTAGTCAGGGCGCCTACGAGCAGTACTTC

length: 13
size: NA
J: TRBJ2-2
D: NA
V: TRBV9
CDR3: CASSPPRAGELFF
DNA: TGTGCCAGCAGCCCCCCGAGGGCAGGGGAGCTGTTTTTT

length: 17
size: NA
J: TRBJ2-2
D: TRBD1
V: TRBV18
CDR3: CASSPQIMGQGTGELFF
DNA: TGTGCCAGCTCACCACAAATAATGGGACAGGGGACCGGGGAGCTGTTTTTT

length: 11
size: NA
J: TRBJ2-1
D: NA
V: TRBV12-5
CDR3: CASGIYNEQFF
DNA: TGTGCTAGTGGCATTTACAATGAGCAGTTCTTC

length: 15
size: few
J: TRBJ1-5
D: NA
V: TRBV4-1
CDR3: CASSQVSGINQPQHF
DNA: TGCGCCAGCAGCCAAGTGTCCGGGATCAATCAGCCCCAGCATTTT

length: 16
size: NA
J: TRBJ1-5
D: TRBD1
V: TRBV2
CDR3: CASGDRGQLSNQPQHF
DNA: TGTGCCAGCGGTGACAGGGGGCAGCTTAGCAATCAGCCCCAGCATTTT

length: 15
size: NA
J: TRBJ2-1
D: TRBD2
V: TRBV4-2
CDR3: CASSRSSGTYNEQFF
DNA: TGTGCCAGCAGTCGATCTAGCGGGACCTACAATGAGCAGTTCTTC

length: 12
size: NA
J: TRBJ1-1
D: NA
V: TRBV11-2
CDR3: CASSLVGTGTNF
DNA: NA

length: 13
size: NA
J: TRBJ2-7
D: NA
V: TRBV19
CDR3: CASSMSGPYEQYF
DNA: TGTGCCAGTAGTATGTCTGGGCCCTACGAGCAGTACTTC

length: 16
size: NA
J: TRBJ2-1
D: TRBD2
V: TRBV18
CDR3: CASSPRLAGGDNEQFF
DNA: TGTGCCAGCTCACCAAGACTAGCGGGAGGGGACAATGAGCAGTTCTTC

length: 17
size: NA
J: TRBJ1-3
D: NA
V: TRBV28
CDR3: CASSLVFRGFSGNTIYF
DNA: TGTGCCAGCAGTTTAGTGTTCCGCGGATTCTCTGGAAACACCATATATTTT

length: 16
size: NA
J: TRBJ1-2
D: NA
V: TRBV6-5
CDR3: CASSYSVEGDPYGYTF
DNA: TGTGCCAGCAGTTACTCGGTGGAGGGCGACCCTTATGGCTACACCTTC

length: 13
size: NA
J: TRBJ1-2
D: NA
V: TRBV5-1
CDR3: CASSQDRDYGYTF
DNA: TGCGCCAGCAGCCAGGACAGAGACTATGGCTACACCTTC

length: 13
size: NA
J: TRBJ2-1
D: NA
V: TRBV6-5
CDR3: CASRRGGRDEQFF
DNA: TGTGCCAGCCGCCGAGGGGGAAGAGATGAGCAGTTCTTC

length: 14
size: NA
J: TRBJ1-1
D: NA
V: TRBV19
CDR3: CASTTPRENSRAFF
DNA: TGTGCCAGTACCACCCCTCGGGAGAACTCCCGAGCTTTCTTT

length: 17
size: NA
J: TRBJ2-1
D: TRBD2
V: TRBV4-1
CDR3: CASSQEGLAGGISEQFF
DNA: TGCGCCAGCAGCCAAGAGGGACTAGCGGGAGGGATCAGTGAGCAGTTCTTC

length: 15
size: NA
J: TRBJ2-7
D: TRBD2
V: TRBV4-1
CDR3: CASSAQGRERDEQYF
DNA: TGCGCCAGCAGCGCTCAAGGGCGGGAGAGGGACGAGCAGTACTTC

length: 19
size: NA
J: TRBJ2-2
D: TRBD1
V: TRBV5-5
CDR3: CASSLTGGGIMGSAGELFF
DNA: TGTGCCAGCAGCTTGACAGGGGGCGGAATTATGGGATCTGCCGGGGAGCTGTTTTTT

length: 15
size: once
J: TRBJ1-5
D: NA
V: TRBV27
CDR3: CASSSVPRRGQPQHF
DNA: TGTGCCAGCAGTTCCGTGCCCCGAAGAGGTCAGCCCCAGCATTTT

length: 15
size: NA
J: TRBJ2-1
D: NA
V: TRBV6-1
CDR3: CASSEFRGWANEQFF
DNA: TGTGCCAGCAGTGAATTCAGGGGATGGGCCAATGAGCAGTTCTTC

length: 16
size: NA
J: TRBJ2-3
D: TRBD2
V: TRBV7-9
CDR3: CASSPLMREGQDTQYF
DNA: TGTGCCAGCAGCCCCTTGATGAGGGAGGGCCAGGATACGCAGTATTTT

length: 14
size: NA
J: TRBJ1-2
D: NA
V: TRBV6-1
CDR3: CASSEGRGVDGYTF
DNA: TGTGCCAGCAGTGAAGGGAGGGGCGTGGATGGCTACACCTTC

length: 24
size: once
J: TRBJ2-7
D: TRBD1
V: TRBV13
CDR3: CASSLGGWASSRDRKKNHSYEQYF
DNA: TGTGCCAGCAGCTTAGGCGGTTGGGCGTCTAGTCGGGACAGAAAAAAAAACCACTCCTACGAGCAGTACTTC